The text below deals with one T cell receptor (beta chain). The source of the sample is a study of T-cell reconstitution after alpha-beta-depleted transplantation in children. The ends were cut back, 2 bases at V and 5 bases at J, with 15 bases in the middle. This CDR3 contains 15 residues. Unique molecular identifiers were incorporated when the TCRbeta library was constructed. Via MiXCR, TCRdb re-called the PCR reads, giving one row per CDR3 protein. The repertoire holds 60,000 to 80,000 distinct CDR3 sequences, with 6% to 8% as singletons. Here the sequenced sample was PBMCs from the stem cell graft donor, taken from the stem cell graft. The chain couples TRBV12-3 or TRBV12-4 to TRBJ1-1; a weak D match, TRBD1 (5 bases). The receptor comes from a human donor who donated a stem cell graft to a child with acute lymphoblastic leukemia. CDR3 in DNA: TGTGCCAGCAGTTTATGGGAAATACAGGTGACTGAAGCTTTCTTT. Protein: CASSLWEIQVTEAFF.